This T cell receptor beta chain was profiled in a study of shared clonotypes between healthy human individuals. Study-wide background: For every donor, three CD4 naive, three CD4 memory, two CD8 naive and one CD8 memory plates were used.

The CDR3 loop spans 14 amino acids. Germline CDR1 MNHEY, CDR2 SVGAGI. Data came from immunoSEQ multiplex PCR; TCRdb stores just in-frame clones and leaves some out. The sample lists hundreds of thousands of clones, 90% to 95% occurring once. Naive CD8 cells, CD45RO-negative and positively selected for CCR7, excluded terminally differentiated effector memory CD45RA+ cells. The V call is TRBV6-5, the J call TRBJ2-5; no clear D gene. The assigned J gene may be wrong: the sequence end matches TRBJ2-7 better. This TCR came from a woman between 25 and 40 years old in good health. The sequenced sample was naive CD8+ T cells sorted from blood. CDR3 coding DNA: TGTGCCAGCAGTTACTACCAGAGCTCCTACGAGCAGTACTTC. It specifies CASSYYQSSYEQYF.